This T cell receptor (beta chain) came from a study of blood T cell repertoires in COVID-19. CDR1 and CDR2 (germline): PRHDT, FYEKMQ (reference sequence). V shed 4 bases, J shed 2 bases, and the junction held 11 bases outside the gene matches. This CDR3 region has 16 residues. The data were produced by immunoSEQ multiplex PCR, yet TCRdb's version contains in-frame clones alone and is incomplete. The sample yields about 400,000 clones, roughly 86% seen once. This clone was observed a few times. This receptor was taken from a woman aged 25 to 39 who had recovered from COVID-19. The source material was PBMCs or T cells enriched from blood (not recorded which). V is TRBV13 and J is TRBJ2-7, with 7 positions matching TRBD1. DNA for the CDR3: TGTGCCAGCAGCTCACGGGTAGGGGACAGCCCCTACGAGCAGTACTTC. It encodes CASSSRVGDSPYEQYF.